This passage covers 19 T cell receptor beta chains from one sample sequenced in a study of T cells after yellow fever vaccination. TCRdb fed the 5' RACE reads into MiXCR, producing one record per CDR3 protein. The table includes more than 350,000 distinct CDR3 sequences, under 14% detected once. The specimen comprised PBMCs, sampled on the day of the first yellow fever vaccination. The receptors were gathered from a man aged 18 to 29 who received the YFV17D yellow fever vaccine.

This clonotype showed up just a few times. The rearrangement joins TRBV5-1 to TRBJ2-1; no clear D gene. Per germline, CDR1 SGHRS and CDR2 YFSETQ. Trimming removed 0 bases at V and 10 bases at J, with 14 bases between. This CDR3 is built from 14 residues. This CDR3 is CASSLATNNEEQFF. The CDR3 nucleotides are TGCGCCAGCAGCTTGGCCACAAATAACGAAGAGCAGTTCTTC.

As concerns this clonotype: At one of its ends the junction is not consistent with the germline gene, which may arise from a read error. This chain joins TRBV5-1 and TRBJ2-3, with TRBD2 matching 7 bases. This CDR3 spans 15 amino acids. Germline V gives CDR1 SGHRS, CDR2 YFSETQ. The CDR3 protein is CASSLDSGGSDKQYF. CDR3 bases: TGCGCCAGCAGCTTGGACTCGGGGGGTTCAGATAAGCAGTATTTT.

This clonotype was seen a few times. The V call is TRBV7-8, the J call TRBJ2-2; D gene uncertain. The V and J ends lost 5 bases and 2 bases respectively, with 15 bases between them. In germline, CDR1 is SGHVS, CDR2 FQNEAQ. The CDR3 totals 16 residues. For the CDR3, the DNA is TGTGCCAGCAGCCGTGAGGCCCCGACTAACACCGGGGAGCTGTTTTTT. This codes for CASSREAPTNTGELFF.

This clonotype was counted only a few times. CDR3 bases: TGTGCCAGCAGCTTATCTGACTCGGCGGCCTATGGCTACACCTTC. Residues: CASSLSDSAAYGYTF. V gene TRBV7-9 combines with J gene TRBJ1-2; D remains unclear. CDR1 SEHNR and CDR2 FQNEAQ come from the germline V gene (reference sequence). CDR3 length: 15 residues. Trimming pared 2 bases from V and 4 bases from J, leaving 14 bases between.

The chain employs TRBV20-1 and TRBJ2-5; the D gene is possibly TRBD1 (5 bases). The germline V and J ends were trimmed by 7 bases and 4 bases, with 10 bases remaining between them. From germline, CDR1 is DFQATT and CDR2 SNEGSKA (reference sequence). This CDR3 is built from 11 residues. CDR3 in amino acids: CSVGVSETQYF. The CDR3 nucleotides read TGCAGTGTAGGGGTGTCAGAGACCCAGTACTTC.

There are a few counts of this clonotype. The V call is TRBV11-1, the J call TRBJ2-1; a weak D match, TRBD1 (6 bases). Germline V CDR1 and CDR2: SGHAT, FQDESV (reference sequence). The CDR3 consists of 16 residues. V was shortened by 4 bases and J by 2 bases, with 15 bases between the two germline ends. The CDR3 bases are TGTGCCAGCAGCTCCCCGACTCAGGGGACCTACAATGAGCAGTTCTTC. As protein: CASSSPTQGTYNEQFF.

In its sample, this clonotype was seen many times. J is TRBJ2-3 and V is TRBV12-3 or TRBV12-4; TRBD2 agrees at 9 bases. Losses at the gene ends were 6 bases for V and 3 bases for J; bases not matched to a gene: 4. The CDR3 consists of 14 residues. The chain's CDR3 is CASRPGLATDTQYF. For the CDR3, the DNA is TGTGCCAGCAGACCGGGACTAGCTACAGATACGCAGTATTTT.

V usage is TRBV7-6 and J usage is TRBJ2-7, with D hard to call. V was cut by 5 bases and J by 5 bases, with 16 bases left in between. This CDR3 comprises 14 residues. Germline V gene data show CDR1 as SGHVS and CDR2 as FNYEAQ. In nucleotides, the CDR3 is TGTGCCAGCAGCGTGGTGGGTGACCGGGACGAGCAGTACGTC. Protein: CASSVVGDRDEQYV.

This clonotype has a handful of counts. V and J are TRBV6-5 and TRBJ1-6, with 7 bases that match TRBD1. The CDR3 runs 16 residues. After removal of 2 bases from V and 6 bases from J, the junction contained 7 bases not matched to a gene. Germline V gives CDR1 MNHEY, CDR2 SVGAGI. The CDR3 here is CASSYVPRDSNSPLHF. CDR3 DNA sequence: TGTGCCAGCAGTTACGTTCCCCGGGACAGTAATTCACCCCTCCACTTT.

The chain has TRBV3-1 and TRBJ2-1; either TRBD1 or TRBD2 may fit D (5 bases each). CDR3 size: 16 residues. V was pared by 0 bases and J by 6 bases, with 15 bases between. Germline V lookup: CDR1 LGHDT, CDR2 YNNKEL (reference sequence). The DNA of the CDR3 is TGTGCCAGCAGCCAAGATTTGGGGGTCCCTTTCAATGAGCAGTTCTTC. It is translated as CASSQDLGVPFNEQFF.

The V gene is TRBV5-1, the J gene TRBJ2-5, with TRBD1 matching 9 bases. V lost 4 bases to trimming and J lost 0 bases; unmatched junction nucleotides: 7. Germline CDR1 and CDR2: SGHRS and YFSETQ. There are 16 residues in the CDR3. The CDR3 sequence: CASSRGQGRYQETQYF. The CDR3 DNA follows: TGCGCCAGCAGCCGGGGACAGGGACGTTACCAAGAGACCCAGTACTTC.

The rearrangement uses TRBV7-9 and TRBJ2-5; D uncertain. CDR3 length: 13 residues. CDR1 SEHNR and CDR2 FQNEAQ come from the germline V gene (reference sequence). Trimming pared 4 bases from V and 5 bases from J, leaving 11 bases between. The CDR3 protein is CASSSTVVETQYF. DNA for the CDR3: TGTGCCAGCAGCTCGACGGTAGTGGAGACCCAGTACTTC.

This rearrangement joins TRBV9 to TRBJ2-1, with D possibly matching TRBD2 (6 bases). The germline gives CDR1 SGDLS, CDR2 YYNGEE. The V end lost 6 bases, the J end lost 0 bases, and 13 bases lay between the germline ends. This CDR3 has 15 residues. CDR3 sequence (DNA): TGTGCCAGCACTGGCGGGGAGAGCTCCTACAATGAGCAGTTCTTC. Its translation: CASTGGESSYNEQFF.

This clonotype came up a few times. CDR3 coding DNA: TGTGCCAGCAGCTTGGCCAGGACAAGTTACGAGCAGTACTTC. It encodes CASSLARTSYEQYF. V usage is TRBV5-6 and J usage is TRBJ2-7, with D possibly TRBD1 on 5 matching bases. This CDR3 comprises 14 residues. V was trimmed by 0 bases and J by 4 bases, leaving 11 bases between them. The germline V gene has CDR1 SGHDT and CDR2 YYEEEE.

The V gene is TRBV4-2, the J gene TRBJ2-3; a possible D gene is TRBD2 (6 bases). There are 15 residues in the CDR3. Trimming removed 6 bases from V and 2 bases from J, with 15 bases in between. Germline CDR1 is LGHNA and CDR2 is YNFKEQ. The CDR3 DNA sequence: TGTGCCAGCAGGCCAGTAGCGGAGCCCACAGATACGCAGTATTTT. It is translated as CASRPVAEPTDTQYF.

This clonotype has a count of ten or more. The rearrangement joins TRBV12-3 or TRBV12-4 to TRBJ1-2; no firm D call. The CDR3 is 15 residues long. V lost 2 bases, J lost 7 bases, and 17 bases lay in between. The CDR3 DNA follows: TGTGCCAGCAGTTTACGCCGAGCAATCGGTCTTGGCTACACCTTC. Translating it yields CASSLRRAIGLGYTF.

This chain connects TRBV5-4 to TRBJ2-2, with TRBD1 identical over 9 bases. The length of the CDR3 is 15 residues. The junction had 5 bases not matched to a gene; V was cut back by 5 bases and J by 3 bases. The germline CDR1 and CDR2 sequences are SGHNT and YYREEE (reference sequence). The CDR3 nucleotides are TGTGCCAGCAGTCCCACAGGGGGCTACACCGGGGAGCTGTTTTTT. It yields the protein CASSPTGGYTGELFF.

This clonotype was picked up a small number of times. This chain uses TRBV6-4 with TRBJ1-2; 9 nucleotides agree with TRBD1. CDR3 length: 16 residues. The junction had 6 bases not matched to a gene; V was cut back by 0 bases and J by 4 bases. Germline V gene data show CDR1 as MRHNA and CDR2 as SNTAGT. CDR3 residues: CASSDSAGQGLYGYTF. The CDR3 nucleotides read TGTGCCAGCAGTGACTCGGCGGGACAGGGTCTCTATGGCTACACCTTC.

The chain has TRBV2 and TRBJ2-7; 7 positions match TRBD1. Per the germline V gene, CDR1 is SNHLY and CDR2 is FYNNEI. With 6 bases clipped from V and 9 bases from J, the junction kept 17 bases outside the gene matches. The CDR3 totals 15 residues. The CDR3 protein is CASSLRQGTNFGQYV. The CDR3 region has the DNA TGTGCCAGCAGCCTCAGACAGGGAACTAATTTCGGGCAGTACGTC.